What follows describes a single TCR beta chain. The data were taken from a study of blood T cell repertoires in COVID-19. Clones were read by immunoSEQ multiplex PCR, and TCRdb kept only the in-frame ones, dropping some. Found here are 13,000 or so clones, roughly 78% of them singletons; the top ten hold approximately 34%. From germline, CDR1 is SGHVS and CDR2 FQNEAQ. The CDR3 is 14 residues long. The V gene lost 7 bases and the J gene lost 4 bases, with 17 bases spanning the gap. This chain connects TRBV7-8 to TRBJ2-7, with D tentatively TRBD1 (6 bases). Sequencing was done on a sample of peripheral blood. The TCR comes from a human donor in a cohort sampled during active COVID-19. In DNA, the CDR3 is TGTGCCAGCACCCCAGGGGTAGGGGCTTACGAGCAGTACTTC. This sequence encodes CASTPGVGAYEQYF. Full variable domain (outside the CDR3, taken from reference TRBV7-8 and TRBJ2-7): GAGVSQSPRYKVAKRGQDVALRCDPISGHVSLFWYQQALGQGPEFLTYFQNEAQLDKSGLPSDRFFAERPEGSVSTLKIQRTQQEDSAVYLCASTPGVGAYEQYFGPGTRLTVT.